Listed here is a single T cell receptor beta chain. Its target is not known. The germline gives CDR1 SGHTS, CDR2 YDEGEE. V dropped 4 bases and J dropped 5; count of bases not matched to a gene: 9. The length of the CDR3 is 15 residues. The entry originates in a study of identical twins. Overall study findings and caveats: Sharing of beta out-of-frame sequences by twins showed a weaker excess.

TCRdb re-derived calls from the 5' RACE reads in MiXCR, one entry per CDR3 protein. In the table there are 1.5 million to 2 million distinct CDR3 sequences, around a third of which are singletons. Sequencing was carried out using cord blood. The genes are TRBV5-8 and TRBJ2-1, with 7 bases identical to TRBD2. The clonotype originates from a newborn girl in good health. CDR3 protein: CASSQGLFPHNEQFF. The DNA for the CDR3 is TGTGCCAGCAGCCAGGGACTATTCCCCCACAATGAGCAGTTCTTC. Filled out from reference TRBV5-8 and TRBJ2-1, the complete variable domain reads EAGVTQSPTHLIKTRGQQATLRCSPISGHTSVYWYQQALGLGLQFLLWYDEGEERNRGNFPPRFSGRQFPNYSSELNVNALELEDSALYLCASSQGLFPHNEQFFGPGTRLTVL.